This TCR beta chain was observed in a study of cytomegalovirus exposure and HLA in healthy donors. It was with 60 Vbeta and 13 Jbeta primers that the PCR ran. Generated by immunoSEQ multiplex PCR, the TCRdb table keeps only in-frame clones and is missing some. In the table there are 60,000 to 75,000 clones, approximately 80% of which are singletons. Study results and caveats: A list of approximately 160 TCR beta chains associated with cytomegalovirus was given. Later analysis suggested most CMV-associated TCR beta chains were HLA-restricted. Several of the most significant clusters were apparently associated with common viral pathogens in a later analysis.

Worth noting for this clone: Its specificity is not known.

Germline V gene data show CDR1 as SGHNT and CDR2 as YENEEA. The CDR3 has 14 amino acids. V trimming: 5 bases; J trimming: 7 bases; junction bases outside the gene matches: 8. Material for sequencing was PBMCs. The chain recombines TRBV11-3 with TRBJ1-2; 9 nucleotides align to TRBD1. The origin of this receptor is a woman in her 30s in good health and CMV-seronegative. CDR3 residues: CASSQQGATGGYTF. CDR3 nucleotide sequence: TGTGCCAGCAGCCAACAGGGGGCGACGGGTGGCTACACCTTC.